This T cell receptor beta chain was sequenced for a study of regulatory T cells in long-lasting Graves disease. This clonotype came up many times. Its antigen is unidentified. Points from the study as a whole: Persistent patients shared 2,500 to 3,000 public clonotypes among themselves. Newly diagnosed patients shared fewer, at roughly 1,000. Persistent disease was characterized by preferential usage of TRBV28, TRBJ1-2 and TRBJ2-5.

As for time point: newly diagnosed GD, antithyroid drugs for less than 3 months. Extracted RNA from PBMCs served as the source of the TCR library. J was trimmed by 7 bases and V by 5 bases; bases with no gene match: 12. This CDR3 has 15 amino acids. The germline V gene has CDR1 SEHNR and CDR2 FQNEAQ (reference sequence). The authors built TCR beta libraries using iRepertoire HTBI primers and Arm-PCR of CDR3 regions. TCRdb reanalysed the multiplex PCR reads using MiXCR and keeps one entry per CDR3 protein. Of about 540,000 distinct CDR3 sequences in the sample, around an eighth are singletons; the top ten hold 8% to 10%. This sample also appeared in a second study, on T cells in Graves' hyperthyroidism and ophthalmopathy. Per that study: Most expanded thyroid clonotypes above 0.001 recurred in blood.

The sequence was obtained from a man under 40 with Graves disease. The chain recombines TRBV7-9 with TRBJ2-5; 8 bases align to TRBD2. The specimen was peripheral blood mononuclear cells (PBMCs), collected at new diagnosis, from a patient treated with antithyroid drugs. CDR3 nucleotides: TGTGCCAGCAGCCCCCGGGAGGGAAGGATGGGGACCCAGTACTTC. This translates into CASSPREGRMGTQYF. Looking up the rest from reference TRBV7-9 and TRBJ2-5 gives the full variable domain: DTGVSQNPRHKITKRGQNVTFRCDPISEHNRLYWYRQTLGQGPEFLTYFQNEAQLEKSRLLSDRFSAERPKGSFSTLEIQRTEQGDSAMYLCASSPREGRMGTQYFGPGTRLLVL.